This T cell receptor (beta chain) appears in the sequencing data of a study of OX40 agonist ivuxolimab in advanced cancers. Regarding the study in general: Ivuxolimab, which targeted the costimulatory receptor OX40 (CD134), was an agonistic, fully human IgG2 monoclonal antibody. Peripheral TCRbeta sequencing was intended to test whether TCR sequence diversity was altered and clonal T-cell expansion was caused by ivuxolimab. Partial responses occurred in three dose-escalation patients, of whom one had hepatocellular carcinoma and two had cutaneous melanoma. The paper reports the monotherapy dose-escalation portion (N of about 47 patients) of the phase I ivuxolimab trial. The dose-escalation cohort was around 84% male with a mean age of roughly 60 years, ranging from roughly 23 to 79. Patients were allowed to have had prior anti-PD-1, anti-PD-L1 or anti-CTLA-4 therapy, and around 40% of the dose-escalation patients had previously received checkpoint inhibitors. Of the approximately 54 patients in dose escalation, about 20 had hepatocellular carcinoma, about 15 had melanoma, 9 had renal cell carcinoma and 9 had head and neck cancer. Intravenous ivuxolimab was administered to patients every 2 weeks at six dose levels: 0.01, 0.1, 0.3, 1.5, 3 and 10 mg/kg. What the research found in general, with its limitations: Antigen specificity was not determined for the clonally expanded peripheral T cells. Clonal expansion of both CD4+ and CD8+ blood T cells was observed from baseline to week 6 at doses 0.1 to 3.0 mg/kg. Low levels of normalized T-cell clonal expansion were also seen in some nonresponding patients. After ivuxolimab, expanded clones were on average more numerous among CD8+ T cells than among CD4+ T cells. In partial responders in the 0.1-3.0 mg/kg groups, normalized peripheral clonal expansion was found to be among the lowest, especially among CD8+ T cells.

To sequence the TCRbeta CDR3 region, genomic DNA was isolated from the sorted cells. TCRbeta CDR3 regions were sequenced using the immunoSEQ Assay. Entries here come from immuneACCESS through TCRdb and include only in-frame sequences with V and J called. Some clones fail to appear in such tables; in the studies checked, an unresolved V gene covers under half of the shortfall, and the cause of the remainder is unknown. The sample table contains about 43,000 clones; only one count was recorded for around 87% of them. 15% of the sample is taken by the ten largest. Details on this clone: This receptor's antigen is unknown. One base away there is no much larger clone; base qualities are not given.

V is pared back by 2 bases and J by 5 bases, with 8 bases lying between the germline termini. The CDR3 runs 13 residues from the cysteine to the phenylalanine. The kept DNA is CDR3 alone, 39 bases in frame from the first base. CDR1 and CDR2 are drawn from the germline V gene: MRHNA, SNTAGT. The trial excluded patients who had a history of autoimmune disease or who were on systemic immunosuppression. Peripheral blood for TCR sequencing was drawn from every dose cohort at baseline, at cycle 4 day 1 and at cycle 7 day 1. The samples were taken from a phase I, first-in-human, multicenter, open-label dose-escalation trial of ivuxolimab. Adults with locally advanced or metastatic melanoma, renal cell, hepatocellular, or head and neck squamous cell carcinoma were enrolled in the trial. Before TCR sequencing, CD4+ T cells and CD8+ T cells from peripheral blood were sorted into separate populations.

This receptor chain uses TRBV6-4 and TRBJ2-3; the D gene cannot be resolved reliably. The TCR was taken from an adult with an advanced solid tumor such as melanoma, head and neck, liver or kidney cancer. Sequences were derived from CD4+ or CD8+ T cells sorted from blood, sampled in a trial of the OX40 agonist ivuxolimab. In nucleotide form, the sequence is TGTGCCAGCAGTGACCTCCCGGGAGATACGCAGTATTTT. Its translation reads: CASSDLPGDTQYF.